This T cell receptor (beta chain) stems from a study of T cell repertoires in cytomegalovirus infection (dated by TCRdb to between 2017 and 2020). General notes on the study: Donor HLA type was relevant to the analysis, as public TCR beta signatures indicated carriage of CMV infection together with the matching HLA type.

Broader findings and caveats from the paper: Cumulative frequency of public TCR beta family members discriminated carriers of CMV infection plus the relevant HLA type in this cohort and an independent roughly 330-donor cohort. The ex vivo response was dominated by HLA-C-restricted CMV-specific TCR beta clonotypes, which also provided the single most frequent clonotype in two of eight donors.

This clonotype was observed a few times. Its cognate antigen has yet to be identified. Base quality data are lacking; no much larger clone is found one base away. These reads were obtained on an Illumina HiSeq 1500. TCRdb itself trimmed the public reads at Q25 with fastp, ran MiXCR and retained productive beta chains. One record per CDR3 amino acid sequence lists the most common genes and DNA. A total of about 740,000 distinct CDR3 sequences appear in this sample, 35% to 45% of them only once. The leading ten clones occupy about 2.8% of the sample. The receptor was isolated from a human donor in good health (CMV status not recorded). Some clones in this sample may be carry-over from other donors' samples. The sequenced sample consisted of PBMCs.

At the DNA level, the sequence is TGTGCCAGCAGCTTCTTTGGGGATCCATATAATTCACCCCTCCACTTT. Translated, it gives CASSFFGDPYNSPLHF. The rearranged segments are TRBV7-9 and TRBJ1-6; no D gene can be assigned with confidence. V loses 3 bases of germline sequence and J loses 4 bases, and the interval between the two ends is 13 bases. According to the germline V gene (reference sequence), CDR1 reads SEHNR and CDR2 reads FQNEAQ. The CDR3 holds 16 amino acids from the cysteine to the phenylalanine. The CDR3 DNA has 48 bases and is translated from base 1. This CDR3, with the reference TRBV7-9 and TRBJ1-6 proteins standing in past its ends, gives the full variable domain DTGVSQNPRHKITKRGQNVTFRCDPISEHNRLYWYRQTLGQGPEFLTYFQNEAQLEKSRLLSDRFSAERPKGSFSTLEIQRTEQGDSAMYLCASSFFGDPYNSPLHFGNGTRLTVT.